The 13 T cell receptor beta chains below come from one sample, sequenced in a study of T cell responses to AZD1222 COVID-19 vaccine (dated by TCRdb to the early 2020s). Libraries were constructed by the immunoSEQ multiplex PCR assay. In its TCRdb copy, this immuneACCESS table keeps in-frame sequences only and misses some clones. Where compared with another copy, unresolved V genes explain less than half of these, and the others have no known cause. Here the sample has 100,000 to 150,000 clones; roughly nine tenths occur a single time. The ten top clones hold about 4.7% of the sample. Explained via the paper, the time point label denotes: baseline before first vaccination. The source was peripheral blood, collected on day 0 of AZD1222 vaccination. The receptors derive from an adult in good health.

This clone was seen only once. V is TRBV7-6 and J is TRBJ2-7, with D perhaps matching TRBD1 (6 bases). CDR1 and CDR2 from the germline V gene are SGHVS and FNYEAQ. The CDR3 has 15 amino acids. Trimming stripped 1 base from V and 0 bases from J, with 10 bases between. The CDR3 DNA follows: TGTGCCAGCAGCTTAGGCACAGGGCCCTCCTACGAGCAGTACTTC. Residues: CASSLGTGPSYEQYF.

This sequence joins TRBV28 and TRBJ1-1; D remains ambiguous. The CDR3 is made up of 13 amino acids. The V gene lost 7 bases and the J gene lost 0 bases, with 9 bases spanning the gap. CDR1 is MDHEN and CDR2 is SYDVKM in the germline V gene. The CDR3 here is CASIGRMNTEAFF. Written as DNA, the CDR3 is TGTGCCAGCATAGGACGGATGAACACTGAAGCTTTCTTT.

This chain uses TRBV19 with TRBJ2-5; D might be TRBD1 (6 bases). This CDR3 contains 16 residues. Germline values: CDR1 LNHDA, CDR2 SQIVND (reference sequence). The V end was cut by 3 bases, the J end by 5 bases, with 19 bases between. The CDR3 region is CASSIYRVKPRETQYF. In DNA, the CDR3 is TGTGCCAGTAGTATTTACAGGGTAAAACCCAGGGAGACCCAGTACTTC.

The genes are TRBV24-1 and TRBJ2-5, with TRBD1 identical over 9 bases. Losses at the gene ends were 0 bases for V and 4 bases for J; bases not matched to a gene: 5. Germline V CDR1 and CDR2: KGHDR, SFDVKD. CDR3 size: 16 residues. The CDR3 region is CATSDLTGGYPETQYF. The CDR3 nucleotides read TGTGCCACCAGTGATTTGACAGGGGGCTATCCAGAGACCCAGTACTTC.

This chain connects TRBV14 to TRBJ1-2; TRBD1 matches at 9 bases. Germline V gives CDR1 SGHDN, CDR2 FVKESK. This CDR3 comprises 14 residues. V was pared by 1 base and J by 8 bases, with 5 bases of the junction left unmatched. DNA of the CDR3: TGTGCCAGCAGCCAAGCTCGACAGGGGGAGGGCTACACCTTC. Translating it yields CASSQARQGEGYTF.

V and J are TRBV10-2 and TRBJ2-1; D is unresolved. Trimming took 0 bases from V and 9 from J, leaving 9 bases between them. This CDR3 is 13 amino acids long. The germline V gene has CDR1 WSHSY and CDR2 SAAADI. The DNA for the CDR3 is TGCGCCAGCAGTGAGTCGCCCCCAACTGAGCAGTTCTTC. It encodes CASSESPPTEQFF.

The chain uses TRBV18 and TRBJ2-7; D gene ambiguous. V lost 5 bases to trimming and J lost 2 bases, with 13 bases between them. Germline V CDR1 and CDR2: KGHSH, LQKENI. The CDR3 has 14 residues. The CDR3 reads CASSFSGDAYEQYF. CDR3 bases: TGTGCCAGCTCATTTTCTGGCGATGCCTACGAGCAGTACTTC.

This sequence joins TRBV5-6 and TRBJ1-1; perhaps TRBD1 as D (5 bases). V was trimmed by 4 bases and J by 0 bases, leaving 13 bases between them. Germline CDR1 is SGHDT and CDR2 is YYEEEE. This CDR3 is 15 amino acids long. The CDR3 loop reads CASSLSQGMNTEAFF. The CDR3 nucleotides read TGTGCCAGCAGCCTGTCCCAGGGCATGAACACTGAAGCTTTCTTT.

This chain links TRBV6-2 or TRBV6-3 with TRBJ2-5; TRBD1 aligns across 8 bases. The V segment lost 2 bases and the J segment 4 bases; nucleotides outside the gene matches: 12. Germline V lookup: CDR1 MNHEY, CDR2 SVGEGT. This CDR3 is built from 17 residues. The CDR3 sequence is CASSYNPTGAAGETQYF. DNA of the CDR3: TGTGCCAGCAGTTACAACCCGACAGGGGCGGCGGGAGAGACCCAGTACTTC.

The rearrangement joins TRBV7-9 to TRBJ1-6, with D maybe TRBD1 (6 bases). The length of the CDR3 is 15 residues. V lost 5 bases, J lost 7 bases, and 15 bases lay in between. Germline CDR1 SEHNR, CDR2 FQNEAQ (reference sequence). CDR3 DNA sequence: TGTGCCAGCAGCACCCCACAGGGACGGAATTCACCCCTCCACTTT. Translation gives CASSTPQGRNSPLHF.

This CDR3 is CASSLDRMGNTIYF. The DNA for the CDR3 is TGTGCCAGCAGTCTGGACAGGATGGGAAACACCATATATTTT. The chain combines TRBV2 with TRBJ1-3, with 7 bases that match TRBD1. The CDR3 sequence is 14 residues long. With 5 bases clipped from V and 4 bases from J, the junction kept 5 bases outside the gene matches. Germline V gene lookup returns CDR1 SNHLY and CDR2 FYNNEI.

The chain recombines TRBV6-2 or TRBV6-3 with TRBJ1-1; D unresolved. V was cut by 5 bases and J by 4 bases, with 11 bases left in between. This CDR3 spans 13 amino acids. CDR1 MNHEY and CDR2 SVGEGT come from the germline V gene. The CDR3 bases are TGTGCCAGCAGTCCGCGGGTGGGCACTGAAGCTTTCTTT. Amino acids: CASSPRVGTEAFF.

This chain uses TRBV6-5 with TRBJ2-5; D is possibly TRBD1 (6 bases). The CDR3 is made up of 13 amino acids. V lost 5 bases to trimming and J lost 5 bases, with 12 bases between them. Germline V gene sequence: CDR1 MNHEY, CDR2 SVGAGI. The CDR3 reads CASSTGTGETQYF. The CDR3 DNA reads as TGTGCCAGCAGTACAGGGACGGGCGAGACCCAGTACTTC.